This T cell receptor beta chain emerged from a study of blood T cell repertoires in COVID-19 (dated by TCRdb to 2020 to 2021). Study-level background: The collaborator samples originated in the United States, Italy and Spain and spanned the acute and convalescent phases of COVID-19. The material from the prospective study consisted of cDNA or gDNA derived from T cells, B-cell-depleted T cells, or PBMCs. Subjects who had been exposed to COVID-19, were actively infected with it, or had recovered from it provided the deeply sampled blood TCRbeta repertoires that made up the dataset. The repertoires were released in a freely available public database intended as a resource for research on the immune response to SARS-CoV-2. Samples were obtained from the ongoing ImmuneRACE study (first 160 participants) and from 1,254 subjects provided by 6 global collaborators. The sample metadata nearly always contained a de-identified subject ID, COVID-19 status, age in years and sex. HLA class I and class II types, where available, came from metadata supplied by the sample provider rather than from assay-based typing.

The collaborating institutions used their own protocols to collect whole blood in K2EDTA tubes. For TCRbeta analysis, collaborator samples were shipped as frozen whole blood, as isolated PBMCs, or as DNA extracted from either sample type. The immunoSEQ Assay, a bias-controlled multiplex PCR, was used to amplify TCRbeta CDR3 regions from genomic DNA. The authors processed their data as follows. Nucleated cell counts per sample were estimated from amplification of reference gene primers within the assay. To quantify the absolute abundance of each unique TCRbeta CDR3 rearrangement, sequence reads were collapsed and filtered. For each sample, productive Simpson clonality was calculated as the square root of Simpson's diversity index over productive rearrangements. TCRdb obtained this table from immuneACCESS and retained in-frame rearrangements with V and J assigned. These tables miss some clones; where compared with another copy, unresolved V genes account for less than half of the shortfall, and the remainder is unexplained. V and J calls and clone size are as listed in that table; D and trimming were resolved from the DNA. In this sample the table shows roughly 57,000 clones, 89% of which occur a single time. The ten largest clones take up around a fifth of the sample.

General findings and caveats noted by the study authors: Clinical and demographic metadata were provided uncurated, with the amount varying by source and participant.

The CDR3, cysteine through phenylalanine, is 15 amino acids long. The only DNA kept is the CDR3, 45 bases in frame from the first base. Taken from the germline V gene, the CDR1 and CDR2 loops are MNHEY and SVGAGI. Relative to germline, V is missing 2 bases and J is missing 3 bases, with 7 bases of the junction outside any gene match. Worth noting for this clone: Its antigen has not been determined. No base-level quality is on record; no much larger clone is a single base apart.

The origin of this receptor is a human donor in a cohort sampled during active COVID-19. Sequenced input: peripheral blood. The chain employs TRBV6-5 and TRBJ2-7; a stretch of 7 junction bases matches TRBD2. Here is the DNA: TGTGCCAGCAGTTACCAAACCGGGGGGAACTACGAGCAGTACTTC. This translates into CASSYQTGGNYEQYF.